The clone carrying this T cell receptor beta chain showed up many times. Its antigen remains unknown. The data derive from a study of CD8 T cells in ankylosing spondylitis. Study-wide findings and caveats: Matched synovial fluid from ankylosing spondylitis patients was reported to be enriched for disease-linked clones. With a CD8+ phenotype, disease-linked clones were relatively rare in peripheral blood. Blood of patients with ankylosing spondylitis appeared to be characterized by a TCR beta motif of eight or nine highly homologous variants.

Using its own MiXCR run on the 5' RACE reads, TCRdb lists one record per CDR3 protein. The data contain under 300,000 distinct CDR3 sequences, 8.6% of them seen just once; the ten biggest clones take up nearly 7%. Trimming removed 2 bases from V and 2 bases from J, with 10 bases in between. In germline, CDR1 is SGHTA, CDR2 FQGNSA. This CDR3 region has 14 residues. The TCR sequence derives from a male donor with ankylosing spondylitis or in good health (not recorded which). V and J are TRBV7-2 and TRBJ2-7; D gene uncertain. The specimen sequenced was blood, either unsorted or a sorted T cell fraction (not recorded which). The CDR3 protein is CASSLHDLAYEQYF. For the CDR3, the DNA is TGTGCCAGCAGCTTACACGACTTGGCCTACGAGCAGTACTTC. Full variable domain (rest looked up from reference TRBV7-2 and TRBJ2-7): GAGVSQSPSNKVTEKGKDVELRCDPISGHTALYWYRQSLGQGLEFLIYFQGNSAPDKSGLPSDRFSAERTGGSVSTLTIQRTQQEDSAVYLCASSLHDLAYEQYFGPGTRLTVT.